This note documents a single T cell receptor beta chain sequence. Its antigen has not been determined. No base-level quality is on record; no much larger clone is a single base apart. CDR1 SGHTA and CDR2 FQGTGA are derived from the germline V gene. Counted from cysteine to phenylalanine, this CDR3 has 13 amino acids. The DNA shown is the 39-base CDR3, in frame from base 1. V is cut back by 5 bases and J by 4 bases, with 4 bases in the junction unmatched. This sample is part of a study of blood T cell repertoires in COVID-19 (dated by TCRdb to the early 2020s). Concerning the study at large: Samples covering the acute and convalescent phases of COVID-19 were provided by collaborators in the United States, Italy and Spain. The prospective study material was composed of cDNA or gDNA derived from T cells, B-cell-depleted T cells, or PBMCs. The sample metadata nearly always contained a de-identified subject ID, COVID-19 status, age in years and sex. HLA class I and class II types, where available, came from metadata supplied by the sample provider rather than from assay-based typing. The samples were drawn from two sources: the first 160 participants of the ongoing ImmuneRACE study, and 950 to 1,500 subjects contributed by 6 global collaborators. Deeply sampled blood TCRbeta repertoires from subjects exposed to, actively infected with, or recovered from COVID-19 were included in the dataset. The repertoires were made available in a free public database intended to serve as a resource for research on the immune response to SARS-CoV-2. Study-level results and caveats: The quantity of clinical and demographic metadata differed by source and by participant and was supplied without curation.

Enrolling through a virtual design, the prospective study's participants ranged in age from roughly 18 to 95 years and lived across 20 to 30 United States geographic areas. To assign participants to cohorts, the prospective study relied on clinical history that participants themselves reported in a screening survey and a study questionnaire. Each participant in the prospective study had whole blood, serum and a nasopharyngeal or oropharyngeal swab collected by mobile phlebotomists. Additional blood draws and questionnaires over an approximately two-month period could optionally be provided by prospective study participants. Before DNA extraction, prospective study blood samples were shipped either frozen or at room temperature. The immunoSEQ Assay, a bias-controlled multiplex PCR, was used to amplify TCRbeta CDR3 regions from genomic DNA. The study's own analysis went as follows. Nucleated cell counts per sample were estimated from amplification of reference gene primers within the assay. To quantify the absolute abundance of each unique TCRbeta CDR3 rearrangement, sequence reads were collapsed and filtered. For each sample, productive Simpson clonality was calculated as the square root of Simpson's diversity index over productive rearrangements. In its TCRdb copy, this immuneACCESS table keeps in-frame sequences only and misses some clones. Where compared with another copy, unresolved V genes explain less than half of these, and the others have no known cause. V, J and clone size are those of that table, while D and trimming were read from the DNA. The sample yields fewer than 500,000 clones; around 87% were counted once. The top ten hold 0.95% to 1% of the sample.

The sequenced material came from PBMCs or T cells enriched from blood (not recorded which). The receptor chain draws on TRBV7-3 and TRBJ2-7, with 8 bases aligning to TRBD1. The TCR was taken from a woman aged 30 to 39 with acute COVID-19. Read as DNA, the sequence is TGTGCCAGCAGCCAGGGGGCCGGGTACGAGCAGTACTTC. This translates into CASSQGAGYEQYF.